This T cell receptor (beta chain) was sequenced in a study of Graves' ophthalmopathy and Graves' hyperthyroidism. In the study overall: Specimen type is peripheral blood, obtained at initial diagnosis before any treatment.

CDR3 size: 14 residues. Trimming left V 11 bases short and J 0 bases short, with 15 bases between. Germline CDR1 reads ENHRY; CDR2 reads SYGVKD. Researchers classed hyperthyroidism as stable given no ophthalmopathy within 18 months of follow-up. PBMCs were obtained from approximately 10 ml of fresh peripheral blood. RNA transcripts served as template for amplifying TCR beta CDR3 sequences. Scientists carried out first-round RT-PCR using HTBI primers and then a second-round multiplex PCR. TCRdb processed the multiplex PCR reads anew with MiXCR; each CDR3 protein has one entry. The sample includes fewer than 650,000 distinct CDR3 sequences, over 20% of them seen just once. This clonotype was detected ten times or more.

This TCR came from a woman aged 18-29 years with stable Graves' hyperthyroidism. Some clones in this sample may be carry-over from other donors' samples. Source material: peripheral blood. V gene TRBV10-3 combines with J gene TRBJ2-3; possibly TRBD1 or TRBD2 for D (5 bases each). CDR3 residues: CAASRVYSTDTQYF. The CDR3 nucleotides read TGTGCCGCTAGCAGGGTCTATAGCACAGATACGCAGTATTTT.